The 15 T cell receptor beta chains presented below share a single source sample, sequenced in a study of early T cells in non-severe SARS-CoV-2 infection. TCRdb reanalysed the 5' RACE reads using MiXCR and keeps one entry per CDR3 protein. The table lists about 28,000 distinct CDR3 sequences, 3.5% to 5.5% of them singletons. The sample was whole blood, taken at baseline. These receptors were collected from an adult who was a healthcare worker with PCR-confirmed SARS-CoV-2 infection or an uninfected control (not recorded which).

This clonotype was seen at least ten times. CDR3 nucleotides: TGTGCCAGCAGTTATAGCGGGCAAGAGACCCAGTACTTC. Its protein is CASSYSGQETQYF. The chain carries TRBV6-5 and TRBJ2-5, with TRBD2 matching 7 bases. Germline CDR1 is MNHEY and CDR2 is SVGAGI. This CDR3 is built from 13 residues. V lost 3 bases and J lost 2; bases outside the gene matches: 0.

This clonotype was recorded many times. This chain links TRBV12-3 or TRBV12-4 with TRBJ2-5, with 8 bases fitting TRBD2. The V segment lost 6 bases and the J segment 0 bases; nucleotides outside the gene matches: 6. This CDR3 spans 15 amino acids. CDR3 loop: CASSLGRGDQETQYF. The CDR3 DNA follows: TGTGCCAGCAGCCTCGGGCGGGGGGACCAAGAGACCCAGTACTTC.

This clonotype has ten or more counts. The chain couples TRBV12-3 or TRBV12-4 to TRBJ2-1; possibly TRBD1 for D (5 bases). Trimming took 8 bases from V and 3 from J, leaving 20 bases between them. The CDR3 covers 16 residues. Here the CDR3 reads CASSSLSVGHYNEQFF. The CDR3 DNA reads as TGTGCCAGCTCCTCTTTGAGTGTGGGGCACTACAATGAGCAGTTCTTC.

This clonotype appeared many times. The chain joins TRBV3-1 to TRBJ2-3, with a weak D call TRBD2 (6 bases). The CDR3 length is 15 residues. V was pared by 1 base and J by 0 bases, with 8 bases between. In germline, CDR1 is LGHDT, CDR2 YNNKEL (reference sequence). The CDR3: CASSQAGTSTDTQYF. CDR3 coding DNA: TGTGCCAGCAGCCAAGCGGGGACTAGCACAGATACGCAGTATTTT.

The rearrangement uses TRBV3-2 and TRBJ2-7; the DNA was not compared with TRBD2, the D call given in the table. TRBV3-2 is classified as a pseudogene. This CDR3 contains 16 residues. This CDR3 reads CASSQGEYRDSYEQYF. DNA for the CDR3: TGTGCCAGCAGCCAAGGCGAGTACCGGGACTCCTACGAGCAGTACTTC.

This chain joins TRBV6-1 and TRBJ2-3, with D possibly TRBD2 on 5 matching bases. V lost 6 bases, J lost 0 bases, and 16 bases lay in between. CDR1 is MNHNS and CDR2 is SASEGT in the germline V gene. The CDR3 loop spans 16 amino acids. The CDR3 here is CASRISSGSSTDTQYF. For the CDR3, the DNA is TGTGCCAGCAGGATATCAAGCGGATCTAGCACAGATACGCAGTATTTT.

This clonotype appeared a few times. The conserved phenylalanine or tryptophan normally closing the CDR3 is absent here, so this likely arose from a read error. No DNA is shown, since the ends of the CDR3 on it are uncertain; the CDR3 is the one TCRdb lists. Here the CDR3 reads CSAKAGTLSAI. The rearrangement joins TRBV20-1 to TRBJ2-1; TRBD1 is the table's D call and was not checked against the DNA. The CDR3 totals 11 residues, both ends included. The germline CDR1 and CDR2 sequences are DFQATT and SNEGSKA (reference sequence).

Note on this clonotype: A read error may be the cause here, since a much bigger clone is one base away. The chain employs TRBV7-9 and TRBJ1-1, with D perhaps TRBD1 (5 bases). The germline CDR1 and CDR2 sequences are SEHNR and FQNEAQ (reference sequence). The CDR3 is 14 amino acids. Here the CDR3 reads CGSSPVGGHTEAFF. The CDR3 region has the DNA TGTGGCAGCAGCCCCGTCGGGGGACACACTGAAGCTTTCTTT.

The chain recombines TRBV12-3 or TRBV12-4 with TRBJ1-5, with D tentatively TRBD1 (6 bases). Trimming shortened V by 4 bases and J by 3 bases, and 10 bases separated the two germline ends. The CDR3 has 14 residues. DNA of the CDR3: TGTGCCAGCAGTTCCCGGACAGACAATCAGCCCCAGCATTTT. Its translation: CASSSRTDNQPQHF.

This clonotype was detected many times. The chain uses TRBV6-6 and TRBJ2-7; no definite D call. The germline V gene has CDR1 MNHNY and CDR2 SVGAGI (reference sequence). The CDR3 sequence is 12 residues long. V gave up 6 bases and J gave up 4 bases, with 10 bases separating them. CDR3 DNA sequence: TGTGCCAGCAGCCTCGACAATTACGAGCAGTACTTC. It is translated as CASSLDNYEQYF.

This clonotype has at least ten counts. The V gene is TRBV29-1, the J gene TRBJ1-1; 8 nucleotides agree with TRBD1. Per the germline V gene, CDR1 is SQVTM and CDR2 is ANQGSEA. The CDR3 runs 12 residues. V lost 5 bases and J lost 4; bases outside the gene matches: 3. The CDR3 DNA reads as TGCAGCGTTCTACAGGGGGGCACTGAAGCTTTCTTT. Its protein is CSVLQGGTEAFF.

This clonotype was seen at least ten times. The rearrangement links TRBV28 to TRBJ2-5; TRBD2 aligns across 7 bases. Germline CDR1 is MDHEN and CDR2 is SYDVKM. The CDR3 has 15 residues. The V gene end was trimmed by 6 bases and the J gene end by 4 bases; junction bases not matched to a gene: 11. The CDR3 loop reads CASSPLGRARETQYF. CDR3 DNA sequence: TGTGCCAGCAGCCCGTTGGGGAGGGCGAGAGAGACCCAGTACTTC.

This clonotype was seen at least ten times. The chain uses TRBV11-3 and TRBJ2-2; the match to TRBD2 covers 9 bases. V dropped 6 bases and J dropped 2; count of bases not matched to a gene: 25. Germline CDR1 and CDR2: SGHNT and YENEEA. This CDR3 contains 22 residues. DNA for the CDR3: TGTGCCAGCAGTAATACGGCCGAGCTGATAGTAGCGGGAGTTGTTAACACCGGGGAGCTGTTTTTT. It yields the protein CASSNTAELIVAGVVNTGELFF. Combining the CDR3 with reference TRBV11-3 and TRBJ2-2 gives the whole variable domain EAGVVQSPRYKIIEKKQPVAFWCNPISGHNTLYWYLQNLGQGPELLIRYENEEAVDDSQLPKDRFSAERLKGVDSTLKIQPAELGDSAVYLCASSNTAELIVAGVVNTGELFFGEGSRLTVL.

This clonotype has at least ten counts. The chain employs TRBV11-2 and TRBJ1-4; D unresolved. V lost 5 bases to trimming and J lost 6 bases, with 16 bases between them. The V gene's germline CDR1 is SGHAT and CDR2 FQNNGV. The CDR3 runs 15 residues. CDR3 nucleotides: TGTGCCAGCAGCAAAACGGCCGGGGATCATGAAAAACTGTTTTTT. Translation: CASSKTAGDHEKLFF.

This clonotype came up once. CDR3 in amino acids: CSARSSGTWMTQAFF. The CDR3 DNA follows: TGCAGTGCTAGATCGTCCGGGACATGGATGACTCAAGCTTTCTTT. The chain has TRBV20-1 and TRBJ1-1, with D tentatively TRBD1 (6 bases). Germline CDR1 reads DFQATT; CDR2 reads SNEGSKA (reference sequence). The CDR3 contains 15 residues. Trimming took 2 bases from V and 9 from J, leaving 22 bases between them.